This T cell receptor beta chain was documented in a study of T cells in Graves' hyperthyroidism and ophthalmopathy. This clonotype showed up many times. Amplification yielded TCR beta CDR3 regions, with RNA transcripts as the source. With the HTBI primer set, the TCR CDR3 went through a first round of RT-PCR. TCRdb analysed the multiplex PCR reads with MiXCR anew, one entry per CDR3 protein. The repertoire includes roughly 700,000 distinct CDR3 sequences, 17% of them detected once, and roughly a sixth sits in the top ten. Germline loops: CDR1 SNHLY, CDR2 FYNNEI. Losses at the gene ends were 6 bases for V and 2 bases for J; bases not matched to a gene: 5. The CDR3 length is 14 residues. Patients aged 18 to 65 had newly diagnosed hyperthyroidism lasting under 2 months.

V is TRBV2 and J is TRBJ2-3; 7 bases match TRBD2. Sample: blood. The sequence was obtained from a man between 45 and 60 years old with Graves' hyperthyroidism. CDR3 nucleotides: TGTGCCAGCAGCGCCCGGGACTACACAGATACGCAGTATTTT. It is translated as CASSARDYTDTQYF.